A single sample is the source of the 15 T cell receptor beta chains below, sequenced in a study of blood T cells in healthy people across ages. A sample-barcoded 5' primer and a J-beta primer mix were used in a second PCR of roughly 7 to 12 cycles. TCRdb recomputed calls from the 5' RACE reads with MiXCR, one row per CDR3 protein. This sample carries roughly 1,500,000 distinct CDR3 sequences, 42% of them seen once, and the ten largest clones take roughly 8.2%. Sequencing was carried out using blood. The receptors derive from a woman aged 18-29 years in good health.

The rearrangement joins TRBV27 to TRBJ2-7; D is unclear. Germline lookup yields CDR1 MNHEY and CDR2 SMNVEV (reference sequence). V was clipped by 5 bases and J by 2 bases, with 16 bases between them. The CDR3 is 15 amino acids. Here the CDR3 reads CASSGLADKPYEQYF. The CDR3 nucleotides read TGTGCCAGCAGTGGGCTTGCCGATAAACCCTACGAGCAGTACTTC.

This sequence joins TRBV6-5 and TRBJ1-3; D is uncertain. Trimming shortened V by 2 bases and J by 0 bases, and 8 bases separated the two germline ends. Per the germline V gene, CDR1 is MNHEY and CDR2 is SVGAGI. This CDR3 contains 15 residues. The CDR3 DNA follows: TGTGCCAGCAGTTACGCCGGGAGCTCTGGAAACACCATATATTTT. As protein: CASSYAGSSGNTIYF.

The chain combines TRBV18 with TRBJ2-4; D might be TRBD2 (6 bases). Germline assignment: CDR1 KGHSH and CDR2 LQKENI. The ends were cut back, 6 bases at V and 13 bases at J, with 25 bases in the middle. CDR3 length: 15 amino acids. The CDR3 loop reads CASSLQDGGVPEQYF. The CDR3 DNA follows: TGTGCCAGCTCTCTACAGGACGGAGGGGTGCCTGAGCAGTACTTC.

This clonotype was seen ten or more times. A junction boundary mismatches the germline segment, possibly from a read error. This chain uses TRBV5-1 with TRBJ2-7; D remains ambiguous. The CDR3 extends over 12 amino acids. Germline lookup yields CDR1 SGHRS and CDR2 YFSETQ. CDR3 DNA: TGTGCCAGCAGCTTAGACCTCTACGAGCAGTACTTC. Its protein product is CASSLDLYEQYF. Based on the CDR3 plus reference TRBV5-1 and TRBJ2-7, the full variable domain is KAGVTQTPRYLIKTRGQQVTLSCSPISGHRSVSWYQQTPGQGLQFLFEYFSETQRNKGNFPGRFSGRQFSNSRSEMNVSTLELGDSALYLCASSLDLYEQYFGPGTRLTVT.

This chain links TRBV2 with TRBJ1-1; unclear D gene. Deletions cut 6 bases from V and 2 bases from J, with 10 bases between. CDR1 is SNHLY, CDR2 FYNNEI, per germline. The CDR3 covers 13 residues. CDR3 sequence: CASRTEGNTEAFF. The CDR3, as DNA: TGTGCCAGCAGGACTGAAGGTAACACTGAAGCTTTCTTT.

The CDR3 DNA is TGTGCCAGCAGTTTCGAGGTTGATAATTCACCCCTCCACTTT. Translation gives CASSFEVDNSPLHF. The rearrangement joins TRBV12-3 or TRBV12-4 to TRBJ1-6; D not resolved. The CDR3 contains 14 residues. V was shortened by 3 bases and J by 5 bases, with 8 bases between the two germline ends.

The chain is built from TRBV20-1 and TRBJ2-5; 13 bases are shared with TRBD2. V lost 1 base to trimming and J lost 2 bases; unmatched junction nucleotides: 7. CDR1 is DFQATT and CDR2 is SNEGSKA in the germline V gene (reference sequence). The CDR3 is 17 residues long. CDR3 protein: CSARGVTSGRHQETQYF. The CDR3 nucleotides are TGCAGTGCTAGAGGGGTGACTAGCGGGAGGCATCAAGAGACCCAGTACTTC.

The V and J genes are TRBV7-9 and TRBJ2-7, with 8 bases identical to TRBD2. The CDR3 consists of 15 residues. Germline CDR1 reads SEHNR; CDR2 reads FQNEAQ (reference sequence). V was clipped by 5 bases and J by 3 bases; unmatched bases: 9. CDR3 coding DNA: TGTGCCAGCAGCCCCCGGGTAGCGGGACTCTACGAGCAGTACTTC. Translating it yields CASSPRVAGLYEQYF.

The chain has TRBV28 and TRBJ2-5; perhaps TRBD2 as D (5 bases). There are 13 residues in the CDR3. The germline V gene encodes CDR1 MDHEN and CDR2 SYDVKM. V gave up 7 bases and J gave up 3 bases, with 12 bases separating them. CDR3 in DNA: TGTGCCAGCACTCTCGGGGTAAAAGAGACCCAGTACTTC. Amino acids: CASTLGVKETQYF. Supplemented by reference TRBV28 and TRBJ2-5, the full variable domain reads DVKVTQSSRYLVKRTGEKVFLECVQDMDHENMFWYRQDPGLGLRLIYFSYDVKMKEKGDIPEGYSVSREKKERFSLILESASTNQTSMYLCASTLGVKETQYFGPGTRLLVL.

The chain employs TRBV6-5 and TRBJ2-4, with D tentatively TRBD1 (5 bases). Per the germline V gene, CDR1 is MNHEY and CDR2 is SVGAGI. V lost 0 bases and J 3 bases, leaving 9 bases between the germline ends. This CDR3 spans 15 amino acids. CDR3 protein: CASSYSGAGKNIQYF. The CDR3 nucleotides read TGTGCCAGCAGTTACTCAGGGGCCGGCAAAAACATTCAGTACTTC.

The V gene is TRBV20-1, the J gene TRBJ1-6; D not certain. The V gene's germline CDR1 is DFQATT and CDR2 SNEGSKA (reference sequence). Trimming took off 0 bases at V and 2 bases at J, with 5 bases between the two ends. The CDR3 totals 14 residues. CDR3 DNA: TGCAGTGCTAGAGACGGGGCCTATAATTCACCCCTCCACTTT. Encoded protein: CSARDGAYNSPLHF.

The CDR3 reads CASSPEGLEQYF. CDR3 sequence (DNA): TGTGCCAGCAGCCCGGAAGGGTTGGAGCAGTACTTC. The chain links TRBV7-2 to TRBJ2-5; no clear D. V dropped 5 bases and J dropped 11 bases, with 15 bases sitting between them. Germline-derived CDR1 and CDR2 are SGHTA and FQGNSA. The CDR3 runs 12 residues.

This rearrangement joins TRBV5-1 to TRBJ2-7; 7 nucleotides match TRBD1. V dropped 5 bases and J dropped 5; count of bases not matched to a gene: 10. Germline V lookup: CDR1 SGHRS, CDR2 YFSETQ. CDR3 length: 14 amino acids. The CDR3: CASSRQGFVDEQYF. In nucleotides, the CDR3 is TGCGCCAGCAGTCGACAGGGTTTCGTCGACGAGCAGTACTTC.

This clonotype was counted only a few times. The CDR3: CASRTADRGGYTF. CDR3 bases: TGTGCCAGCAGAACAGCAGACAGGGGCGGCTACACCTTC. The V gene is TRBV27, the J gene TRBJ1-2, with 8 bases identical to TRBD1. This CDR3 is 13 amino acids long. Germline CDR1 is MNHEY and CDR2 is SMNVEV (reference sequence). V was pared by 6 bases and J by 8 bases, with 8 bases of the junction left unmatched.

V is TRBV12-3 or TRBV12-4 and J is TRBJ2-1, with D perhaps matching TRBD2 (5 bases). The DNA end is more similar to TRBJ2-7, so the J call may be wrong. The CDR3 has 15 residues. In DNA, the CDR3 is TGTGCCAGCAGTTTAGGGGAGTTCATATACAATGAGCAGTACTTC. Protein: CASSLGEFIYNEQYF.